A selection of T cell receptor beta chains follows, all from one sample in a study of control samples from healthy donors and cancer patients. TCRdb's table, derived via immunoSEQ multiplex PCR, lists solely in-frame clones and lacks some. The table includes some 2,900 clones, around 75% detected once. The sample comprised formalin-fixed, paraffin-embedded tissue. The receptors derive from a male donor with melanoma. CDR3s include the opening cysteine and the closing phenylalanine or tryptophan. Fields, in order: CDR3 length, J gene, clone size, V gene, D gene, CDR3 DNA, CDR3 protein. D genes are given only for firm matches. Expanded clones get a size class; other rows say once, few or many, or leave the size out.

17 | TRBJ2-5 | NA | TRBV7-8 | TRBD2 | TGTGCCAGCAGCCCAGGACTAGCGGGAGCTCCGGAAGAGACCCAGTACTTC | CASSPGLAGAPEETQYF
14 | TRBJ2-7 | NA | TRBV28 | TRBD2 | TGTGCCAGCAGTTCCCCGGGACTAGTCCACGAGCAGTACTTC | CASSSPGLVHEQYF
16 | TRBJ1-1 | NA | TRBV5-4 | NA | TGTGCCAGCAGAACCGGAGGGGGACAAAGGTACACTGAAGCTTTCTTT | CASRTGGGQRYTEAFF
15 | TRBJ2-3 | NA | TRBV4-1 | NA | TGCGCCAGCAGCCAAGTGAACGGAAACACAGATACGCAGTATTTT | CASSQVNGNTDTQYF
15 | TRBJ2-6 | once | TRBV5-1 | NA | TGCGCCAGCAGCTTGGGAGGTGCTGGGGCCAACGTCCTGACTTTC | CASSLGGAGANVLTF
14 | TRBJ1-3 | NA | TRBV7-8 | TRBD1 | TGTGCCAGCAGCGGACAGGGGGCAGGAAACACCATATATTTT | CASSGQGAGNTIYF
15 | TRBJ2-3 | NA | TRBV7-7 | NA | TGTGCTAGCAGCTTAGCGCTAGACAGCACAGATACGCAGTATTTT | CASSLALDSTDTQYF
19 | TRBJ2-3 | NA | TRBV11-3 | NA | TGTGCCAGCAGCTTTTCCGGGACCTTCCCTCCTACTAGCACAGATACGCAGTATTTT | CASSFSGTFPPTSTDTQYF
14 | TRBJ1-2 | NA | TRBV19 | NA | TGTGCCAGTAGTCCAACGGACAGTAACTATGGCTACACCTTC | CASSPTDSNYGYTF
14 | TRBJ2-2 | NA | TRBV6-2/TRBV6-3 | NA | TGTGCCAGCACCCCAGGTGGGGTGAGCGGGGAGCTGTTTTTT | CASTPGGVSGELFF
14 | TRBJ2-7 | large | TRBV16 | NA | TGTGCCAGCAGCCCCGCAGCGGGCTCCTACGAGCAGTACTTC | CASSPAAGSYEQYF
16 | TRBJ2-1 | NA | TRBV11-3 | NA | TGTGCCAGCACTCCAAGGGGCGGGCTTCCCTACAATGAGCAGTTCTTC | CASTPRGGLPYNEQFF
15 | TRBJ2-4 | NA | TRBV4-2 | NA | TGTGCCAGCAGCCGAGCCGGGACTTCGGGGAACATTCAGTACTTC | CASSRAGTSGNIQYF
16 | TRBJ2-1 | NA | TRBV7-2 | NA | TGTGCCAGCAGCTTAGCGAGACGGAGGAGCTACAATGAGCAGTTCTTC | CASSLARRRSYNEQFF
13 | TRBJ2-2 | NA | TRBV5-1 | NA | TGCGCCAGCAGGCGCAGAAACACCGGGGAGCTGTTTTTT | CASRRRNTGELFF
12 | TRBJ2-3 | NA | TRBV11-1 | TRBD1 | TGTGCCAGCACCCCGACAGGGGATACGCAGTATTTT | CASTPTGDTQYF
13 | TRBJ2-1 | NA | TRBV7-3 | NA | TGTGCCAGCAGCCTTGGGTCCTACAATGAGCAGTTCTTC | CASSLGSYNEQFF
15 | TRBJ2-7 | NA | TRBV24-1 | TRBD1 | TGTGCCACCAGTGATCCTGGACAGGGTGTCTACGAGCAGTACTTC | CATSDPGQGVYEQYF
17 | TRBJ2-1 | NA | TRBV18 | TRBD1 | TGTGCCAGCTCACCTATAGGGTCCTTGGGACAGAACAATGAGCAGTTCTTC | CASSPIGSLGQNNEQFF
12 | TRBJ2-5 | NA | TRBV29-1 | NA | TGCGCCTTCTCAAGGGCCTGGGAGACCCAGTACTTC | CAFSRAWETQYF
12 | TRBJ1-2 | NA | TRBV5-4 | NA | TGTGCCAGCAGCCCCGGGGGAGGGAGCTACACCTTC | CASSPGGGSYTF
12 | TRBJ1-3 | once | TRBV3-1/TRBV3-2 | NA | TGTGCCAGCAGCGCACAGGGAAACACCATATATTTT | CASSAQGNTIYF
15 | TRBJ2-2 | NA | TRBV5-5 | NA | TGTGCCAGCAGCCTGAGAGCCGACTACACCGGGGAGCTGTTTTTT | CASSLRADYTGELFF
15 | TRBJ2-7 | NA | TRBV7-2 | TRBD2 | TGTGCCAGCAGCTTTCAGGCGGGAGGCGCCTACGAGCAGTACTTC | CASSFQAGGAYEQYF
15 | TRBJ1-1 | few | TRBV7-9 | TRBD1 | TGTGCCAGCAGCCCGGGACGGGACAGATACACTGAAGCTTTCTTT | CASSPGRDRYTEAFF
13 | TRBJ1-5 | NA | TRBV12-3/TRBV12-4 | NA | TGTGCCAGCAGTTTGGGGTCCAATCAGCCCCAGCATTTT | CASSLGSNQPQHF
16 | TRBJ2-7 | NA | TRBV7-9 | TRBD1 | TGTGCCAGCAGCTTATCCCCGGGACAGGGCCCCTACGAGCAGTACTTC | CASSLSPGQGPYEQYF
15 | TRBJ2-6 | few | TRBV18 | NA | TGTGCCAGCTCAGGAGCGGCTACTGGGGCCAACGTCCTGACTTTC | CASSGAATGANVLTF
17 | TRBJ2-7 | NA | TRBV4-3 | NA | TGCGCCAGCAGCCCGGAATTTGGCGGAGTTTTTTCCTACGAGCAGTACTTC | CASSPEFGGVFSYEQYF
15 | TRBJ2-2 | NA | TRBV7-8 | TRBD2 | TGTGCCAGCAGCTTTAGCGGGAGGAACACCGGGGAGCTGTTTTTT | CASSFSGRNTGELFF
14 | TRBJ1-1 | NA | TRBV3-1/TRBV3-2 | NA | TGTGCCAGCAGCCAAGGTTGGGGGGGCACTGAAGCTTTCTTT | CASSQGWGGTEAFF
14 | TRBJ2-7 | NA | TRBV11-2 | NA | TGTGCCAGCAGCTTAGCGGGAGCGAAGTACGAGCAGTACTTC | CASSLAGAKYEQYF
13 | TRBJ2-2 | NA | TRBV29-1 | NA | TGCAGCGTTGAAGGGTCCGGGACCGGGGAGCTGTTTTTT | CSVEGSGTGELFF
17 | TRBJ1-2 | NA | TRBV10-3 | TRBD1 | TGTGCCATCAGTTCCGGGACAGGGGGCGAGTATTACTATGGCTACACCTTC | CAISSGTGGEYYYGYTF
14 | TRBJ2-7 | NA | TRBV19 | TRBD1 | TGTGCCAGTAGTATAAGGGACAGCTCCTACGAGCAGTACTTC | CASSIRDSSYEQYF
20 | TRBJ2-7 | NA | TRBV19 | TRBD2 | TGTGCCAGTAGTGTCAGTACTAGCGGAGGCGACCTTAGTTTTTTCTACGAGCAGTACTTC | CASSVSTSGGDLSFFYEQYF